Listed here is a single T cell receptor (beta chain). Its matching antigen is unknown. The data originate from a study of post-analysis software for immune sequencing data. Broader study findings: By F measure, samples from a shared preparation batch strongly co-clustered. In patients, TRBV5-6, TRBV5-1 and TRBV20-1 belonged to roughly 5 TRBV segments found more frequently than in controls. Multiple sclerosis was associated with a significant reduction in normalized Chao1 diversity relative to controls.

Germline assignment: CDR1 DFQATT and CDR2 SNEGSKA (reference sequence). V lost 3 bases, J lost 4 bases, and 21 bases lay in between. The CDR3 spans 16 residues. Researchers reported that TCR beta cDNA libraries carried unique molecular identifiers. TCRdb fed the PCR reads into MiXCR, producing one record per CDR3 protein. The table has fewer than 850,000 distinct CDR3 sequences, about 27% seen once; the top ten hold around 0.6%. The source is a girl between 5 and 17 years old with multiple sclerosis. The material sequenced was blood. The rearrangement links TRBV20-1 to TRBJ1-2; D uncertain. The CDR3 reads CSASLVAAADPYGYTF. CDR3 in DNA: TGCAGTGCTAGTCTCGTGGCTGCGGCAGACCCCTATGGCTACACCTTC.